Reported below is one TCR beta chain. The antigen remains unidentified. The data originate from a study of radiotherapy plus CTLA-4 blockade in lung cancer. The wider study: Disease control reached over 30%, with objective responses in roughly 19%.

The method was immunoSEQ multiplex PCR; TCRdb's version includes in-frame clones alone and lacks a portion of them. The sample carries 50,000 to 70,000 clones, about 80% recorded once. Trimming took 1 base from V and 10 from J; bases not matched to a gene: 10. CDR3 size: 15 residues. The germline V gene has CDR1 MGHRA and CDR2 YSYEKL. Study conclusions and caveats: Expansion in blood of tumor-derived TCR clones was seen after radiotherapy plus ipilimumab.

Sequenced material: peripheral blood, taken from a patient treated with radiotherapy plus ipilimumab. The chain couples TRBV4-1 to TRBJ2-1; 7 nucleotides match TRBD1. This clonotype was obtained from a human donor with non-small cell lung cancer whose response to radiotherapy plus ipilimumab could not be evaluated. For the CDR3, the DNA is TGCGCCAGCAGCCAAGTAGGGGGCGCAAGGGGAGAGCAGTTCTTC. It translates to CASSQVGGARGEQFF.